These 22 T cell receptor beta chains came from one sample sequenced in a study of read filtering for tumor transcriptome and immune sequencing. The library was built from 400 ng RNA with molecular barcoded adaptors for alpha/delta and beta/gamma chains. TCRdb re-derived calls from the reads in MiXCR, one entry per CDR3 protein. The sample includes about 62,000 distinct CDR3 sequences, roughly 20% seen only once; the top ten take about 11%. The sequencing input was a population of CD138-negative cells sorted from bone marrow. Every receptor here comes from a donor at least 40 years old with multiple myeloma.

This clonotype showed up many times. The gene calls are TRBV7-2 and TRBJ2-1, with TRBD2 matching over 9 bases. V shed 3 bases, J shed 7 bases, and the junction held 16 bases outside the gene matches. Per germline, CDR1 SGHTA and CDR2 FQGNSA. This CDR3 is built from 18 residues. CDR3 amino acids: CASSLGIERREGRNEQFF. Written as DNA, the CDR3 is TGTGCCAGCAGCTTGGGGATTGAAAGGCGGGAGGGCCGAAATGAGCAGTTCTTC. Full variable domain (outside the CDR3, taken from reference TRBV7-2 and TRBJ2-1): GAGVSQSPSNKVTEKGKDVELRCDPISGHTALYWYRQSLGQGLEFLIYFQGNSAPDKSGLPSDRFSAERTGGSVSTLTIQRTQQEDSAVYLCASSLGIERREGRNEQFFGPGTRLTVL.

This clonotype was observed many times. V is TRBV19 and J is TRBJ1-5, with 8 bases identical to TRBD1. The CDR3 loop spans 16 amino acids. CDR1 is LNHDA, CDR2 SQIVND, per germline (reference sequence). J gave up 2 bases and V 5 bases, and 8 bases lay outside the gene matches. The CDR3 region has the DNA TGTGCCAGTAGTCGGCTCCCGGGACAGGGCAATCAGCCCCAGCATTTT. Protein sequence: CASSRLPGQGNQPQHF.

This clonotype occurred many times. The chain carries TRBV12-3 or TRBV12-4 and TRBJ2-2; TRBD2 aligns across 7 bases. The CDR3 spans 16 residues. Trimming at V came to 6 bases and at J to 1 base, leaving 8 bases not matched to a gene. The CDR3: CASRSPTGGNTGELFF. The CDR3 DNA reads TGTGCCAGCAGGTCTCCGACGGGAGGGAACACCGGGGAGCTGTTTTTT.

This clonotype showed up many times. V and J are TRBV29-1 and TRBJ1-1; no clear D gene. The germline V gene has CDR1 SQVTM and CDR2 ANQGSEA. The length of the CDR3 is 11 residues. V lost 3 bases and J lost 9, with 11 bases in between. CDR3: CSVDGRPQAFF. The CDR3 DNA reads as TGCAGCGTTGATGGGAGGCCGCAAGCTTTCTTT.

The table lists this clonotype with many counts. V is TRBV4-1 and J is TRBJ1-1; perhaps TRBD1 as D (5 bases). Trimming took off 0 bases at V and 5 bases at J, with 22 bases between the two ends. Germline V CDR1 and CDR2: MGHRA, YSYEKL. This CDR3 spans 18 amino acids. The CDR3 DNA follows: TGCGCCAGCAGCCAAGATCTGGTAGGTTGGGGGACGAGGACTGAAGCTTTCTTT. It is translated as CASSQDLVGWGTRTEAFF.

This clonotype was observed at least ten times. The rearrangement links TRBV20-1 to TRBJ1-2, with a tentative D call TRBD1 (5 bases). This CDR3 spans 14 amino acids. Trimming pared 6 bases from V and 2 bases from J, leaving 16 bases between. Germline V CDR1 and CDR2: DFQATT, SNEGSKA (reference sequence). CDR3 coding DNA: TGCAGTGCCGGGGGACGCGGAGTGAACTATGGCTACACCTTC. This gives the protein CSAGGRGVNYGYTF.

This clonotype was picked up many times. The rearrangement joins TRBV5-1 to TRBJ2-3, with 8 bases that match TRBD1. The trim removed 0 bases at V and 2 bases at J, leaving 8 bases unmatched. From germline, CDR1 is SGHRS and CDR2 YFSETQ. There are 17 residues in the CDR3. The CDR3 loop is CASSLGQGADYTDTQYF. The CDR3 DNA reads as TGCGCCAGCAGCTTGGGTCAGGGGGCGGACTACACAGATACGCAGTATTTT.

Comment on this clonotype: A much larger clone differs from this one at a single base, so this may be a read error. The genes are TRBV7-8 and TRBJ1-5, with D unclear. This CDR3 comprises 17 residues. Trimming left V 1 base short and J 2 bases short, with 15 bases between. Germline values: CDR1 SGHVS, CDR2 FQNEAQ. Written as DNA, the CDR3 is TGTGCCAGCAGCTTAGGGGGTTACTCCGATGGCAATCAGCCCCAGCATTTT. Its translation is CASSLGGYSDGNQPQHF.

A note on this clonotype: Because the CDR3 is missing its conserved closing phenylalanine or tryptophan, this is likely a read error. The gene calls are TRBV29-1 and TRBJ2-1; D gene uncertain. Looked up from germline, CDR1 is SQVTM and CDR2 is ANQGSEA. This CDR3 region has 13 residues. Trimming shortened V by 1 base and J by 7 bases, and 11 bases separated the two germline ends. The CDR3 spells CSVEATAKNEQFS. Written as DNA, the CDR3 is TGCAGCGTTGAAGCGACGGCAAAAAATGAGCAGTTCTCC.

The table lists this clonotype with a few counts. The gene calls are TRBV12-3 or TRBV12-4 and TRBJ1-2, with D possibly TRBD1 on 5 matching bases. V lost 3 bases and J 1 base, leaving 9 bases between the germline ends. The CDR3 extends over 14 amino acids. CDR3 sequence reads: CASSFSGNNYGYTF. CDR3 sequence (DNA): TGTGCCAGCAGTTTTTCAGGGAATAACTATGGCTACACCTTC.

The CDR3 sequence is CASSLVSGSGNTIYF. DNA of the CDR3: TGTGCCAGCAGCTTAGTTTCAGGGTCCGGAAACACCATATATTTT. V gene TRBV11-2 combines with J gene TRBJ1-3; D may be TRBD1 (5 bases). The CDR3 is 15 amino acids. Trimming cost V 1 base and J 4 bases, with 11 bases left between them. The germline gives CDR1 SGHAT, CDR2 FQNNGV.

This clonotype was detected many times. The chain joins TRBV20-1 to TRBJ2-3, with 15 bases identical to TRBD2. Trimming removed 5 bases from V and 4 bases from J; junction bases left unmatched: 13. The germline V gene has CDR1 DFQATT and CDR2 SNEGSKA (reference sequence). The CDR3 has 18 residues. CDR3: CSARLGLAGGPGPDTQYF. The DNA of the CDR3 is TGCAGTGCTCGGCTCGGACTAGCGGGGGGGCCAGGTCCAGATACGCAGTATTTT.

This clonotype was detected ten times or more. This CDR3 reads CASSLGETSGDQETQYF. CDR3 nucleotides: TGTGCCAGCAGCTTAGGCGAGACTAGCGGGGATCAAGAGACCCAGTACTTC. The rearrangement links TRBV11-2 to TRBJ2-5; 11 bases map to TRBD2. CDR3 length: 17 amino acids. V dropped 1 base and J dropped 2; count of bases not matched to a gene: 6. Germline values: CDR1 SGHAT, CDR2 FQNNGV.

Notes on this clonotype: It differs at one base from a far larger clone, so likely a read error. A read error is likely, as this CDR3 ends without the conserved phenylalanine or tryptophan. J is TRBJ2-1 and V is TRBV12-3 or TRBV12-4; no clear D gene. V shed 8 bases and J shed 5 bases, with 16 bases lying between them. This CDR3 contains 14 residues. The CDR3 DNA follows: TGTGCCAGCTTGGGTGGTCCGGCGAACAATGAGCAGTTCCTC. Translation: CASLGGPANNEQFL.

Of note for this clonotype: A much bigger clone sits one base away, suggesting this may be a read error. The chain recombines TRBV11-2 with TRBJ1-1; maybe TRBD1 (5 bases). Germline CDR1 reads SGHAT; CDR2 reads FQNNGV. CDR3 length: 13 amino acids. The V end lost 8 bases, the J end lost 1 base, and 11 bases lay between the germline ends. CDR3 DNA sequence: TGTGCCAGCCGCTCTACAGGGAACACTGAAGCTTTCTTT. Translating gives CASRSTGNTEAFF.

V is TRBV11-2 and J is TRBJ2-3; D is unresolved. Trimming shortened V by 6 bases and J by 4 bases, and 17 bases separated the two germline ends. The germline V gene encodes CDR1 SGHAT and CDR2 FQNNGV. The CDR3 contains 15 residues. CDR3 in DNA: TGTGCCAGCAGTCAATTAGGGTTGTATGCAGATACGCAGTATTTT. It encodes CASSQLGLYADTQYF.

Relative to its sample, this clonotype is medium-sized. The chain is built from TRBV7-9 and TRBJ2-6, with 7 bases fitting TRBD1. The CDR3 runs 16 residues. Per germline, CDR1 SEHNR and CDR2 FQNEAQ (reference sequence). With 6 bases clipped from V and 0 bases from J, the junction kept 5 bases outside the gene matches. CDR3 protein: CASRTQGHSGANVLTF. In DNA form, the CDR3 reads TGTGCCAGCAGAACACAGGGGCACTCTGGGGCCAACGTCCTGACTTTC.

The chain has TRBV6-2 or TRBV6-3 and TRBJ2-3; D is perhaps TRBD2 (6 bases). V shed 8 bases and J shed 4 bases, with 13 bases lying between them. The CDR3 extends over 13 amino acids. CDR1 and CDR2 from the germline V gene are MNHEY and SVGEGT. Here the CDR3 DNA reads TGTGCCAGCTCCTGGGGGGTCGCAGATACGCAGTATTTT. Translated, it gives CASSWGVADTQYF.

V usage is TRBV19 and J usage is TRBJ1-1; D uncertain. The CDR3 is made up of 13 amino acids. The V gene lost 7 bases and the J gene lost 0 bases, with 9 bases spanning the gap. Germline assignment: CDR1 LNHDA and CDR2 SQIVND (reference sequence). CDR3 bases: TGTGCCAGTACCCCACTGTTGAACACTGAAGCTTTCTTT. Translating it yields CASTPLLNTEAFF.

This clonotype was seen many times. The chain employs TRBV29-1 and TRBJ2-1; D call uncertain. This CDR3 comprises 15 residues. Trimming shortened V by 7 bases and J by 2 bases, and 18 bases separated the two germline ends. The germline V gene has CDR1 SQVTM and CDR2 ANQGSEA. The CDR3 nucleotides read TGCAGCGCCTCATTGTGGGCGGCCCCCTACAATGAGCAGTTCTTC. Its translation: CSASLWAAPYNEQFF.

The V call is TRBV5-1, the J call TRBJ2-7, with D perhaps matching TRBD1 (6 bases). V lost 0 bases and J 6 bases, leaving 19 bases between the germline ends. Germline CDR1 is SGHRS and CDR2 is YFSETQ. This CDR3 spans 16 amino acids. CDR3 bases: TGCGCCAGCAGCTTGGAGGCAGGGGACATTTTGTGCGAGCAGTACTTC. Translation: CASSLEAGDILCEQYF.

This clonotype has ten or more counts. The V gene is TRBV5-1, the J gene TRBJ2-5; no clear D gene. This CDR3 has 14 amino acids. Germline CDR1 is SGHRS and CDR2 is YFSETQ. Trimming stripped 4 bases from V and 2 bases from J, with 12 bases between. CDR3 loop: CASSPAIAQETQYF. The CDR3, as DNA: TGCGCCAGCAGCCCGGCCATTGCTCAAGAGACCCAGTACTTC.